Included here is one TCR beta chain sequence, with context. The CDR3 runs to 18 residues. V lost 3 bases to trimming and J lost 0 bases; unmatched junction nucleotides: 13. Germline V lookup: CDR1 SNHLY, CDR2 FYNNEI. Per the original data handling: Amplifying reference gene primers gave estimates of nucleated cell counts. Some clones are missing from TCRdb's copy, which holds only in-frame ones; the method was immunoSEQ multiplex PCR. For V, J and clone size, that table is used; D and trimming come from the DNA. Altogether about 260,000 clones are present, roughly 87% being singletons, with the ten largest covering about 2.2%. This specimen comes from a study of blood T cell repertoires in COVID-19. Turning to the study itself: Acute and convalescent COVID-19 samples came from the United States, Italy and Spain. PBMCs, B-cell-depleted T cells, or T cells were the source of the cDNA or gDNA that made up the material.

This receptor was identified in a woman between 45 and 65 years old who had recovered from COVID-19. Material for sequencing was peripheral blood. V and J are TRBV2 and TRBJ2-7; 8 bases match TRBD1. The CDR3 DNA follows: TGTGCCAGCAGTGATGAGGCAGGGGGCAGCCAAACCTCCTACGAGCAGTACTTC. Protein: CASSDEAGGSQTSYEQYF.